Included here is one T cell receptor (beta chain) sequence, with context. The entry originates in a study of blood T cell repertoires in COVID-19. For the study at large: Collection of acute and convalescent COVID-19 samples took place in the United States, Italy and Spain.

CDR3 size: 13 residues. Trimming removed 5 bases from V and 6 bases from J; junction bases left unmatched: 3. Germline lookup yields CDR1 SGHVS and CDR2 FNYEAQ. Data came from immunoSEQ multiplex PCR; TCRdb stores just in-frame clones and leaves some out. Altogether around 99,000 clones are present, around three quarters being singletons, with the ten largest covering approximately 8.7%. V and J are TRBV7-6 and TRBJ1-5, with 8 positions matching TRBD1. Material: peripheral blood. This TCR came from a man in his fifties who had recovered from COVID-19. Written as DNA, the CDR3 is TGTGCCAGCAGCCTCGGACAGGGTCAGCCCCAGCATTTT. Protein: CASSLGQGQPQHF.